The clone carrying this T cell receptor beta chain was seen repeatedly, ten times or more. The antigen is unknown. Thyroid surgery had not been preceded by any treatment in any patient. Per the study methods: Clinicopathological groups supplied CDR3 differences that were used to build a distant-metastasis classifier for papillary thyroid cancer. TCRdb reassembled clones from the PCR reads with MiXCR. TCRdb assigned the V and J calls; the authors' analysis was not used. The table records about 56,000 clones, 25% to 30% of them present only once. This CDR3 comprises 14 residues. CDR1 MNHNS and CDR2 SASEGT come from the germline V gene. Trimming removed 2 bases from V and 3 bases from J; junction bases left unmatched: 2. This record belongs to a study of metastatic and nonmetastatic thyroid tumors. Across the whole study: Thyroid patients, malignant and benign, had repertoires compared across blood and tumor or nodule tissue. Overall study results and limits: Malignant tumors reportedly showed significantly higher TCR beta diversity than benign nodules in both blood and tumor.

This chain connects TRBV6-1 to TRBJ2-5; 8 bases line up with TRBD1. Source material: blood. The TCR originated in a female donor with papillary thyroid cancer or a benign thyroid nodule (not recorded which). Some clones in this sample may be carry-over from other donors' samples. For the CDR3, the DNA is TGTGCCAGCAGTGAAAGGGGACAGGAAGAGACCCAGTACTTC. Protein: CASSERGQEETQYF.